This T cell receptor beta chain was recorded in a study of Ad26.COV2.S vaccination and SARS-CoV-2 variants. Study overall: Participant was drawn from the COV1001 Ad26.COV2.S trial arm. Findings of the study overall: Vaccine and placebo recipients had similar non-spike TCR breadth.

V trimming: 3 bases; J trimming: 6 bases; junction bases outside the gene matches: 1. Per germline, CDR1 SGHRS and CDR2 YFSETQ. This CDR3 spans 13 amino acids. Concerning this clone itself: The antigen remains undetermined.

Only in-frame clones appear in the TCRdb table, and some are missing; sequencing was by immunoSEQ multiplex PCR. The sample has roughly 350,000 clones, roughly 87% seen once. Indicated treatment: 19 received Ad26.COV2.S at low or high dose, single or two shots; about 5 received placebo; per-sample allocation not given. All samples were drawn on day 63, counting from the first vaccine or placebo injection. In Boston, the donor was an adult between 18-55 years of age. It was Wuhan-strain SARS-CoV-2 spike that the Ad26 vaccine vector expressed. The source is a person between 18 and 59 years old who received the Ad26.COV2.S COVID-19 vaccine or a placebo. This chain uses TRBV5-1 with TRBJ2-1, with 9 bases lining up with TRBD1. Sequences were derived from peripheral blood, sampled in a trial of Ad26.COV2.S vaccine versus placebo. The CDR3 DNA sequence: TGCGCCAGCAGCTCGGACAGGGGCAATGAGCAGTTCTTC. Its translation is CASSSDRGNEQFF.